This T cell receptor beta chain was recovered during a study of CD8 T cells in ankylosing spondylitis. Regarding the study as a whole: Characteristic, it appeared, of ankylosing spondylitis blood was a TCR beta motif of about eight highly homologous variants. The authors found the disease-linked clones to be CD8+ and relatively rare in peripheral blood.

Germline assignment: CDR1 MNHEY and CDR2 SMNVEV (reference sequence). This CDR3 has 16 residues. V gave up 1 base and J gave up 6 bases, with 15 bases separating them. This clonotype was observed many times. Its antigen remains unidentified. Preparation of TCR beta libraries was done by quantitative 5'-RACE with molecular barcodes. Each CDR3 protein is one row after TCRdb ran MiXCR on the 5' RACE reads. The sample holds hundreds of thousands of distinct CDR3 sequences, about 10% seen once. Sequences were obtained from blood, either unsorted or a sorted T cell fraction (not recorded which). The chain is built from TRBV27 and TRBJ2-2; a possible D gene is TRBD1 (5 bases). The clonotype originates from a male donor with ankylosing spondylitis. CDR3 DNA sequence: TGTGCCAGCAGTTTATTCGGGTGGAAGGGGTCCGGGGAGCTGTTTTTT. It translates to CASSLFGWKGSGELFF.